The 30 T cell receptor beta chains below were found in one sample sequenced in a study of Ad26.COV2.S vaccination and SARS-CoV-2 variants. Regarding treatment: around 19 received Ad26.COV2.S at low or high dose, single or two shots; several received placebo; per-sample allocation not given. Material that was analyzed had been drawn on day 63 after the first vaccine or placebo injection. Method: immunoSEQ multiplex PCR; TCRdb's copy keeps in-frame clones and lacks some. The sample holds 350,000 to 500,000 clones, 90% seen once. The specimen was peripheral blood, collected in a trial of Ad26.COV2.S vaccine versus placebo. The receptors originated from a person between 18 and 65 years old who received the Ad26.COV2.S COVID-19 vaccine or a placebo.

In DNA, the CDR3 is TGTGCCTGGAGTGTAACTAGCGGGAGTCACGAGACCCAGTACTTC. It encodes CAWSVTSGSHETQYF. The chain has TRBV30 and TRBJ2-5; 11 bases match TRBD2. Germline V gene lookup returns CDR1 GTSNPN and CDR2 SVGIG (reference sequence). The CDR3 has 15 residues. V was pared by 0 bases and J by 5 bases, with 5 bases of the junction left unmatched.

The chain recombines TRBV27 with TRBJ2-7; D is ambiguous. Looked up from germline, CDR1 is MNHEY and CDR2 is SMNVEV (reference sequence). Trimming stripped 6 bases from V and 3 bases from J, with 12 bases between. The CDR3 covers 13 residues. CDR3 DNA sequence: TGTGCCAGCAGGCGCGGATACAACTACGAGCAGTACTTC. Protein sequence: CASRRGYNYEQYF.

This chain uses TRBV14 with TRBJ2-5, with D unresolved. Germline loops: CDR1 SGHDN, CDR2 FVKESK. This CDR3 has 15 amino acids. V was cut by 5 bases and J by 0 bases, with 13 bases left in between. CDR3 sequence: CASSNHGWYQETQYF. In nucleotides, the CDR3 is TGTGCCAGCAGCAATCACGGGTGGTACCAAGAGACCCAGTACTTC.

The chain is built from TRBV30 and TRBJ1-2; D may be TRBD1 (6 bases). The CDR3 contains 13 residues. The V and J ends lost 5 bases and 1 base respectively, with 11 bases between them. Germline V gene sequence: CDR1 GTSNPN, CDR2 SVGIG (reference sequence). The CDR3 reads CAWYRQDNYGYTF. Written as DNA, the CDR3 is TGTGCCTGGTACCGACAGGATAACTATGGCTACACCTTC.

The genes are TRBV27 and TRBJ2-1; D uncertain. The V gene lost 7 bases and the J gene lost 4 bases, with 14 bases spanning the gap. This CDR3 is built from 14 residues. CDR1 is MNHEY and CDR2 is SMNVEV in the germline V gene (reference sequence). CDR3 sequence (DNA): TGTGCCAGCACTAAGGACCCAGCTTACAATGAGCAGTTCTTC. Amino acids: CASTKDPAYNEQFF.

CDR3 bases: TGTGCCAGCAGCGGTACGACTAGCGGCCGGAGGGAGACCCAGTACTTC. It yields the protein CASSGTTSGRRETQYF. The V call is TRBV7-6, the J call TRBJ2-5; 9 bases align to TRBD2. Germline V gene sequence: CDR1 SGHVS, CDR2 FNYEAQ. This CDR3 contains 16 residues. Germline trimming cut 5 bases from V and 5 bases from J; bases unmatched to any gene: 12.

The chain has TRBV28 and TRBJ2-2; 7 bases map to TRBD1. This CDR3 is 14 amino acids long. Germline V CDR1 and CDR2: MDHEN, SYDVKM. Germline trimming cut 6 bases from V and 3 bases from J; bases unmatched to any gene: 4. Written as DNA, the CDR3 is TGTGCCAGCAGGTCGGGACAGTACACCGGGGAGCTGTTTTTT. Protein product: CASRSGQYTGELFF.

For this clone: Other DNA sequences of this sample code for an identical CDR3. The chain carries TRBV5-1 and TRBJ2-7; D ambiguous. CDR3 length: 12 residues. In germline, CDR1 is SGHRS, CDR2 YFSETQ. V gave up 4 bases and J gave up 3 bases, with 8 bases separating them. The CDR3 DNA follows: TGCGCCAGCAGCCCGGACGGCTACGAGCAGTACTTC. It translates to CASSPDGYEQYF.

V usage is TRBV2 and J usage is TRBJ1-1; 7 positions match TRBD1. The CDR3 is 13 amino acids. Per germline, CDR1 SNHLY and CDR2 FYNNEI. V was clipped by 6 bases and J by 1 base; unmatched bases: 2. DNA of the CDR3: TGTGCCAGCAGGCCAGGGGGGAACACTGAAGCTTTCTTT. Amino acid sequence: CASRPGGNTEAFF. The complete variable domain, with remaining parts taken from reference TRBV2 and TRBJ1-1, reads EPEVTQTPSHQVTQMGQEVILRCVPISNHLYFYWYRQILGQKVEFLVSFYNNEISEKSEIFDDQFSVERPDGSNFTLKIRSTKLEDSAMYFCASRPGGNTEAFFGQGTRLTVV.

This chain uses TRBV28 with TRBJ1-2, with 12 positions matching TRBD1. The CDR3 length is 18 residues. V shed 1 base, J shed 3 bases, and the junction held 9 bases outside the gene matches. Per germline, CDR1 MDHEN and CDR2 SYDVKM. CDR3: CASSLYRDRGRGDYGYTF. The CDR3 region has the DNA TGTGCCAGCAGTTTATACAGGGACAGGGGGCGAGGGGACTATGGCTACACCTTC.

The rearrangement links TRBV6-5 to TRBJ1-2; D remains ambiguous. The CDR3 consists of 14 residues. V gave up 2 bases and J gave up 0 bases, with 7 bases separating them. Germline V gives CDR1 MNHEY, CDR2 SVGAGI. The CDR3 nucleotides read TGTGCCAGCAGTTACGGGAGTACTAACTATGGCTACACCTTC. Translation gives CASSYGSTNYGYTF.

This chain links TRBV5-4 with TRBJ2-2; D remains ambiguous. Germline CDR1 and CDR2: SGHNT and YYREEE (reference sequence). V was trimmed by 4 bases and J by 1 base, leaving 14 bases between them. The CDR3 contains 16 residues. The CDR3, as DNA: TGTGCCAGCAGCCCCTGGACGCTCGGGAACACCGGGGAGCTGTTTTTT. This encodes CASSPWTLGNTGELFF. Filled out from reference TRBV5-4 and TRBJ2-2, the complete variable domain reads ETGVTQSPTHLIKTRGQQVTLRCSSQSGHNTVSWYQQALGQGPQFIFQYYREEENGRGNFPPRFSGLQFPNYSSELNVNALELDDSALYLCASSPWTLGNTGELFFGEGSRLTVL.

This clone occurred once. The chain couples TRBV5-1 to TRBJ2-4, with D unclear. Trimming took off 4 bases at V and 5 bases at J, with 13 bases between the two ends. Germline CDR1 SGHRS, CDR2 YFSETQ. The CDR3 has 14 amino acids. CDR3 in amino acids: CASSDRPAENIQYF. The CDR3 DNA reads TGCGCCAGCAGCGACCGCCCGGCGGAAAACATTCAGTACTTC.

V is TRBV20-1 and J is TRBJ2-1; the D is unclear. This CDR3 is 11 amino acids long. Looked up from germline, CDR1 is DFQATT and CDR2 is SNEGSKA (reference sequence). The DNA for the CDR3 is TGCAGCGGATACGGTGGCAATGAGCAGTTCTTC. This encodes CSGYGGNEQFF.

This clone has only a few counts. The CDR3 bases are TGCGCCAGCAGCCAAAACTCTGGGGCCAACGTCCTGACTTTC. Protein: CASSQNSGANVLTF. J is TRBJ2-6 and V is TRBV5-1, with unresolved D. This CDR3 has 14 amino acids. Germline loops: CDR1 SGHRS, CDR2 YFSETQ. V gave up 4 bases and J gave up 0 bases, with 5 bases separating them. Full variable domain (remainder filled in from reference TRBV5-1 and TRBJ2-6): KAGVTQTPRYLIKTRGQQVTLSCSPISGHRSVSWYQQTPGQGLQFLFEYFSETQRNKGNFPGRFSGRQFSNSRSEMNVSTLELGDSALYLCASSQNSGANVLTFGAGSRLTVL.

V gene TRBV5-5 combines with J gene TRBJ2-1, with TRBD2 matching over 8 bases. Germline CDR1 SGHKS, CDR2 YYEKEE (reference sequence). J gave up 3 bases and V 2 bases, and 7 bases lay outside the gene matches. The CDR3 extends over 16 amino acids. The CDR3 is CASSFSLAGNYNEQFF. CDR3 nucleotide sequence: TGTGCCAGCAGCTTCTCCCTAGCGGGTAACTACAATGAGCAGTTCTTC.

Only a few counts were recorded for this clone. CDR3 DNA: TGCGCCAGCAGCCCTCCGACTAGCGGGATAAATGAGCAGTTCTTC. Amino acids: CASSPPTSGINEQFF. The V call is TRBV5-1, the J call TRBJ2-1, with 11 bases identical to TRBD2. Trimming cost V 4 bases and J 7 bases; bases outside gene matches: 7. The germline V gene encodes CDR1 SGHRS and CDR2 YFSETQ. The CDR3 is made up of 15 amino acids. The variable domain in full, with the rest retrieved from reference TRBV5-1 and TRBJ2-1, is KAGVTQTPRYLIKTRGQQVTLSCSPISGHRSVSWYQQTPGQGLQFLFEYFSETQRNKGNFPGRFSGRQFSNSRSEMNVSTLELGDSALYLCASSPPTSGINEQFFGPGTRLTVL.

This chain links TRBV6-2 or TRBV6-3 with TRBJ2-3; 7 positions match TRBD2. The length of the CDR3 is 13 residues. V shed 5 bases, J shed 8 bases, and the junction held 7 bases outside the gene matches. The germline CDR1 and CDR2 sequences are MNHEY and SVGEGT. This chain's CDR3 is CASSGGREVTQYF. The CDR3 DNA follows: TGTGCCAGCAGTGGAGGGAGGGAAGTTACGCAGTATTTT.

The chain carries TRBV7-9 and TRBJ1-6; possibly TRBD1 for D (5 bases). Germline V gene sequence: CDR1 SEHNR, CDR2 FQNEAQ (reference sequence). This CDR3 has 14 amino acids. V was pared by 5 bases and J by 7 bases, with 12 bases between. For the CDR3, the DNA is TGTGCCAGCAGCCGAGGGAGGGACAATTCACCCCTCCACTTT. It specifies CASSRGRDNSPLHF.

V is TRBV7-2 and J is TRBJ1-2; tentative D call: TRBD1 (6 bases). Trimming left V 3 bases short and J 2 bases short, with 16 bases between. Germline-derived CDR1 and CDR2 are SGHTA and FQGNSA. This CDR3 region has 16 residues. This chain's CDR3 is CASSFAGDRRNYGYTF. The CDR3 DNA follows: TGTGCCAGCAGCTTTGCCGGAGACAGGAGAAACTATGGCTACACCTTC.

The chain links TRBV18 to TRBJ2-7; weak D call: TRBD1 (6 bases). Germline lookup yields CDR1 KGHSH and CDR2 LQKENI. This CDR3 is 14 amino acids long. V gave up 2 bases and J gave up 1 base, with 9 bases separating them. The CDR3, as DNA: TGTGCCAGCTCACCAGCGGACAGTTCCTACGAGCAGTACTTC. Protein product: CASSPADSSYEQYF.

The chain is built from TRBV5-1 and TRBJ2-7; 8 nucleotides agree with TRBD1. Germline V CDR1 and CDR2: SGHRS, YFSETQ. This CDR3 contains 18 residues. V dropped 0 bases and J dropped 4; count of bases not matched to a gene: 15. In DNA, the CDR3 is TGCGCCAGCAGCTTGGGGTTACGGTTGGGACAGGTGAGATACGAGCAGTACTTC. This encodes CASSLGLRLGQVRYEQYF.

CDR3 coding DNA: TGTGCCAGCAGACCTCCGGGACAGGGGAACAATGAGCAGTTCTTC. Amino acids: CASRPPGQGNNEQFF. This chain joins TRBV11-2 and TRBJ2-1, with 10 bases that match TRBD1. Germline V gene lookup returns CDR1 SGHAT and CDR2 FQNNGV. With V trimmed by 6 bases and J by 5 bases, 7 bases remained unmatched. This CDR3 region has 15 residues.

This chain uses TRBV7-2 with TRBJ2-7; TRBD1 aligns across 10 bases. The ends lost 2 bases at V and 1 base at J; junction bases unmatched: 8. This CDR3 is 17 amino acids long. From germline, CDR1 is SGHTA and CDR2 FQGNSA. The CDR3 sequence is CASSLPGQGTGSYEQYF. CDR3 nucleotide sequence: TGTGCCAGCAGCTTACCGGGACAGGGGACGGGTTCCTACGAGCAGTACTTC.

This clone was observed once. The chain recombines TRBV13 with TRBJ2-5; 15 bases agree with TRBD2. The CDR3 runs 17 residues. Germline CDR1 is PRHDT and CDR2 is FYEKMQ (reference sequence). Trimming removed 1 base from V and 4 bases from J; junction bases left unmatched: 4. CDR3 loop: CASSLVGTSGRTETQYF. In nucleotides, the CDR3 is TGTGCCAGCAGCTTAGTCGGGACTAGCGGGAGGACAGAGACCCAGTACTTC.

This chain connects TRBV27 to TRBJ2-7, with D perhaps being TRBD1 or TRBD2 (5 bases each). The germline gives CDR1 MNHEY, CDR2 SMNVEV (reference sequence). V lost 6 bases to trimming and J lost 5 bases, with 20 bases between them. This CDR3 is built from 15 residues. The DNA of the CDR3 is TGTGCCAGCAGCCTTCTACCCCCCCGGGGCCACGAGCAGTACTTC. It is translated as CASSLLPPRGHEQYF.

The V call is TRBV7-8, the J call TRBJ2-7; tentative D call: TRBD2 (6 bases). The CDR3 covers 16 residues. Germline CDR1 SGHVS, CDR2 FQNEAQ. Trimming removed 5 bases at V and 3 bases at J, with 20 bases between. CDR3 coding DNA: TGTGCCAGCAGCCTCGGGACTGCCCCAGGGATCTACGAGCAGTACTTC. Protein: CASSLGTAPGIYEQYF. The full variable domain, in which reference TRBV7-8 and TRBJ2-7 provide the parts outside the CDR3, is GAGVSQSPRYKVAKRGQDVALRCDPISGHVSLFWYQQALGQGPEFLTYFQNEAQLDKSGLPSDRFFAERPEGSVSTLKIQRTQQEDSAVYLCASSLGTAPGIYEQYFGPGTRLTVT.

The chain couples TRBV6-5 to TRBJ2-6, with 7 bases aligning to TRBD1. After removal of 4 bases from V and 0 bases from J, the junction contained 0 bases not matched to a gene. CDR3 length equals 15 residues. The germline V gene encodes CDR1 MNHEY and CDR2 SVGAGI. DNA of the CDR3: TGTGCCAGCAGTTCAGGGGGCTCTGGGGCCAACGTCCTGACTTTC. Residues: CASSSGGSGANVLTF.

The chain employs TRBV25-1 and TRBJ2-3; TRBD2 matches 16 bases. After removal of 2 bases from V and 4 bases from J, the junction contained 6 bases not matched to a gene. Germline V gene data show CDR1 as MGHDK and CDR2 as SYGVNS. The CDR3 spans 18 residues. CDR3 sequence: CASSEPGLAGGPPDTQYF. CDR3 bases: TGTGCCAGCAGTGAACCGGGACTAGCGGGAGGGCCCCCAGATACGCAGTATTTT.

CDR3: CASSLDQNEQFF. The CDR3 DNA is TGCGCCAGCAGCTTGGACCAAAATGAGCAGTTCTTC. The chain uses TRBV5-1 and TRBJ2-1; unclear D gene. The CDR3 has 12 amino acids. V was clipped by 0 bases and J by 7 bases, with 5 bases between them. Looked up from germline, CDR1 is SGHRS and CDR2 is YFSETQ.